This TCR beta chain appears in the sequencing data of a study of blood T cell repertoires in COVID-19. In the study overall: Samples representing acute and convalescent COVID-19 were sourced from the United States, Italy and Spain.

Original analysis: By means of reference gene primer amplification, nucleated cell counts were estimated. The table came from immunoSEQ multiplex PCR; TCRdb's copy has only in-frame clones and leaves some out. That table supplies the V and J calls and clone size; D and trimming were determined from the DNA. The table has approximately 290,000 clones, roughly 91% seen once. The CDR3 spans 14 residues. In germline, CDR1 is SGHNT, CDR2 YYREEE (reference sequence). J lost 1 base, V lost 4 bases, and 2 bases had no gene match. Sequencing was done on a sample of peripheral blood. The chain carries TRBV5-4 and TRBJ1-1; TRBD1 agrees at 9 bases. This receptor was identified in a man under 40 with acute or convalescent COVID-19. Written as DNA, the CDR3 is TGTGCCAGCAGCACAGGGGGCTGGAACACTGAAGCTTTCTTT. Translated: CASSTGGWNTEAFF.